A single sample is the source of the 4 T cell receptor beta chains below, sequenced in a study of PD-1 blockade in classical Hodgkin lymphoma. Each patient experienced a relapse that followed autologous stem cell transplantation, and brentuximab vedotin exposure varied. Only in-frame clones appear in the TCRdb table, and some are missing; sequencing was by immunoSEQ multiplex PCR. Among about 97,000 clones listed, approximately 88% were seen once. The source was peripheral blood mononuclear cells (PBMCs), collected at baseline. Every receptor here comes from a human donor with classical Hodgkin lymphoma.

The V gene is TRBV11-2, the J gene TRBJ2-3; 12 nucleotides agree with TRBD2. Germline V gene lookup returns CDR1 SGHAT and CDR2 FQNNGV. The CDR3 covers 17 residues. With V trimmed by 5 bases and J by 2 bases, 8 bases remained unmatched. CDR3 in amino acids: CASSPRTSGTVTDTQYF. The CDR3 DNA reads as TGTGCCAGCAGCCCCCGGACTAGCGGGACCGTCACAGATACGCAGTATTTT.

The chain carries TRBV21-1 and TRBJ1-5; TRBD1 reflects the table's D call only, with no check against the DNA. TRBV21-1 is a recognized pseudogene. The CDR3 is 14 amino acids. This chain's CDR3 is CASSKADSNQPQHF. The CDR3 bases are TGTGCCAGCAGCAAGGCAGATAGCAATCAGCCCCAGCATTTT.

There are a few counts of this clone. The chain combines TRBV19 with TRBJ1-1; D gene uncertain. Trimming pared 3 bases from V and 1 base from J, leaving 18 bases between. The CDR3 totals 17 residues. The germline V gene has CDR1 LNHDA and CDR2 SQIVND (reference sequence). CDR3 amino acids: CASSIRGTDVANTEAFF. For the CDR3, the DNA is TGTGCCAGTAGTATCCGGGGAACAGATGTTGCGAACACTGAAGCTTTCTTT.

This chain connects TRBV28 to TRBJ2-3; 7 positions match TRBD2. V was clipped by 0 bases and J by 2 bases; unmatched bases: 8. CDR3 size: 17 residues. Germline V gene data show CDR1 as MDHEN and CDR2 as SYDVKM. This CDR3 is CASSLWKGGSFTDTQYF. CDR3 nucleotides: TGTGCCAGCAGTTTATGGAAAGGCGGGAGCTTCACAGATACGCAGTATTTT.